Listed below are T cell receptor beta chains from one sample, sequenced in a study of T-cell reconstitution after alpha-beta-depleted transplantation in children. Via MiXCR, TCRdb re-called the PCR reads, giving one row per CDR3 protein. The sample has some 300,000 distinct CDR3 sequences, roughly a tenth seen once. This specimen was PBMCs, taken before TCRalphabeta/CD19-depleted stem cell transplant. Source of these receptors: a boy younger than two with acute myeloid leukemia, due to receive a stem cell transplant. The CDR3 runs from the conserved cysteine through the conserved F or W. The order of the fields is D gene, J gene, V gene, clone size, CDR3 protein, CDR3 DNA. D genes are given only for firm matches. The listing skips clone size in some rows; elsewhere it reads once, few, many or a size class.

>NA|TRBJ2-7|TRBV4-3|many
CASSQVCGRSYEQYF
TGCGCCAGCAGCCAAGTTTGTGGAAGGTCCTACGAGCAGTACTTC
>NA|TRBJ1-1|TRBV28|many
CASSSPGLSIGEAFF
TGTGCCAGCAGCTCCCCGGGCCTCTCAATCGGTGAAGCTTTCTTT
>TRBD2|TRBJ2-2|TRBV6-2/TRBV6-3|many
CASSWGPGTSAGELFF
TGTGCCAGCAGTTGGGGACCCGGGACTAGCGCCGGGGAGCTGTTTTTT
>TRBD2|TRBJ2-5|TRBV4-2|few
CASSQAFGGNQETQYF
TGTGCCAGCAGCCAAGCATTCGGGGGGAACCAAGAGACCCAGTACTTC
>NA|TRBJ2-7|TRBV11-2|many
CASSFGMGYEQYF
TGTGCCAGCAGCTTTGGGATGGGCTACGAGCAGTACTTC
>NA|TRBJ1-3|TRBV4-2|NA
CASSQDQERGGDTIYF
TGTGCCAGCAGCCAAGATCAAGAACGAGGAGGGGACACCATATATTTT
>NA|TRBJ1-3|TRBV12-3/TRBV12-4|many
CASTLWRRGEWGNTIYF
TGTGCCAGCACCCTGTGGAGGCGCGGGGAATGGGGAAACACCATATATTTT
>NA|TRBJ2-5|TRBV4-2|many
CASSQDLGVETQYF
TGTGCCAGCAGCCAAGATTTAGGGGTAGAGACCCAGTACTTC
>NA|TRBJ2-3|TRBV20-1|NA
CSASTSLTPTSTDTQYF
TGCAGTGCTAGTACCTCGTTAACACCTACTAGCACAGATACGCAGTATTTT
>TRBD2|TRBJ2-7|TRBV11-2|few
CASSPWDYLYEQYF
TGTGCCAGCAGCCCATGGGACTATCTCTACGAGCAGTACTTC
>NA|TRBJ2-2|TRBV12-3/TRBV12-4|many
CASTNFQGATGELFF
TGTGCCAGCACCAACTTCCAGGGAGCCACCGGGGAGCTGTTTTTT
>NA|TRBJ2-4|TRBV12-5|many
CASGPSGAKNIQYF
TGTGCTAGTGGCCCCTCGGGGGCCAAAAACATTCAGTACTTC
>TRBD2|TRBJ2-1|TRBV7-9|many
CASSRLADYNEQFF
TGTGCCAGCAGCCGACTAGCGGATTACAATGAGCAGTTCTTC
>TRBD2|TRBJ2-1|TRBV6-2/TRBV6-3|many
CASSLAGKSSYNEQFF
TGTGCCAGCAGCCTAGCGGGAAAAAGCTCCTACAATGAGCAGTTCTTC
>NA|TRBJ2-7|TRBV20-1|many
CSARRGQGGYEQYF
TGCAGTGCTAGACGGGGCCAGGGGGGATACGAGCAGTACTTC
>NA|TRBJ2-1|TRBV2|few
CATRTSYNEQFF
TGTGCCACCAGGACAAGCTACAATGAGCAGTTCTTC
>NA|TRBJ2-3|TRBV5-1|many
CASSPLGSSTDTQYF
TGCGCCAGCAGCCCCCTCGGGTCGAGCACAGATACGCAGTATTTT
>TRBD1|TRBJ1-2|TRBV28|many
CASSRQGAFYGYTF
TGTGCCAGCAGCCGACAGGGGGCTTTCTATGGCTACACCTTC
>TRBD2|TRBJ2-5|TRBV7-6|many
CASSPGLAEAETQYF
TGTGCCAGCAGCCCGGGACTAGCGGAAGCAGAGACCCAGTACTTC
>NA|TRBJ2-1|TRBV5-1|many
CASSTDRSYNEQFF
TGCGCCAGCAGCACGGACAGATCCTACAATGAGCAGTTCTTC
>TRBD1|TRBJ1-5|TRBV5-5|many
CASSPQGAGNQPQHF
TGTGCCAGCAGCCCGCAGGGGGCTGGCAATCAGCCCCAGCATTTT
>NA|TRBJ2-1|TRBV10-2|NA
CASSEVVGPGSTFF
NA
>TRBD1|TRBJ1-5|TRBV2|many
CASMDRGNQPQHF
TGTGCCAGCATGGACAGGGGGAATCAGCCCCAGCATTTT
>NA|TRBJ2-7|TRBV5-1|many
CASSLGASDYEQYF
TGCGCCAGCAGCTTGGGGGCTAGCGACTACGAGCAGTACTTC
>NA|TRBJ2-1|TRBV5-1|many
CASSLGQFRGNEQFF
TGCGCCAGCAGCTTGGGGCAGTTTAGGGGCAATGAGCAGTTCTTC
>TRBD2|TRBJ2-7|TRBV28|many
CASSYAGGRYEQYF
TGTGCCAGCAGTTACGCGGGAGGGCGCTACGAGCAGTACTTC
>TRBD1|TRBJ1-1|TRBV5-1|many
CASSLGQGMNTEAFF
TGCGCCAGCAGCTTGGGACAGGGGATGAACACTGAAGCTTTCTTT
>TRBD1|TRBJ1-5|TRBV20-1|NA
CSARDRGTGGNQPQHF
TGCAGTGCTAGAGATCGGGGGACAGGGGGCAATCAGCCCCAGCATTTT
>TRBD2|TRBJ2-1|TRBV12-3/TRBV12-4|many
CASSLGLAGTSDEQFF
TGTGCCAGCAGCCTGGGACTAGCGGGAACATCGGATGAGCAGTTCTTC
>NA|TRBJ2-7|TRBV29-1|many
CSVERDEGYEQYF
TGCAGCGTTGAGCGGGACGAGGGCTACGAGCAGTACTTC
>NA|TRBJ2-7|TRBV12-3/TRBV12-4|many
CASSFRESYEQYF
TGTGCCAGCAGTTTCAGGGAATCCTACGAGCAGTACTTC
>TRBD2|TRBJ2-2|TRBV5-1|many
CASSELAGVPGELFF
TGCGCCAGCAGCGAGCTAGCGGGAGTCCCCGGGGAGCTGTTTTTT
>NA|TRBJ2-2|TRBV10-3|many
CAISEILGRANTGELFF
TGTGCCATCAGTGAGATCCTTGGACGGGCTAACACCGGGGAGCTGTTTTTT
>TRBD1|TRBJ1-5|TRBV12-3/TRBV12-4|many
CASSQNRGRGNQPQHF
TGTGCCAGCAGTCAAAACAGGGGGCGCGGCAATCAGCCCCAGCATTTT
>TRBD2|TRBJ2-5|TRBV3-1|few
CASSQVVSGGQETQYF
TGTGCCAGCAGCCAAGTAGTTAGCGGGGGGCAAGAGACCCAGTACTTC
>NA|TRBJ2-3|TRBV2|many
CAKGRGQSTDTQYF
TGTGCCAAAGGGAGGGGGCAGAGCACAGATACGCAGTATTTT
>TRBD2|TRBJ2-5|TRBV28|many
CASSLTSLAGEETQYF
TGTGCCAGCAGTTTAACATCACTAGCGGGCGAAGAGACCCAGTACTTC
>TRBD2|TRBJ2-1|TRBV13|many
CASSTPGLAGLDEQFF
TGTGCCAGCAGCACCCCGGGACTAGCGGGGCTCGATGAGCAGTTCTTC
>NA|TRBJ1-1|TRBV11-3|many
CASSPGIPEAFF
TGTGCCAGCAGCCCGGGAATCCCTGAAGCTTTCTTT
>NA|TRBJ1-2|TRBV28|many
CASSLARGVGDYGYTF
TGTGCCAGCAGTCTCGCCCGTGGGGTCGGGGACTATGGCTACACCTTC